Each of the 30 T cell receptor beta chains below was sequenced from the same sample in a study of shared clonotypes between healthy human individuals. Clones were read by immunoSEQ multiplex PCR, and TCRdb kept only the in-frame ones, dropping some. The top ten hold 30% to 35% of the sample, which has approximately 640,000 clones, roughly 91% seen once. The source material was memory CD8+ T cells from PBMCs. Sample subset: CD45RO+ cells pooled with CCR7-negative TemRA cells. The receptors derive from a man younger than 30 in good health. Some clones in this sample may be carry-over from other donors' samples.

V gene TRBV7-3 combines with J gene TRBJ2-1; 12 positions agree with TRBD2. The junction had 9 bases not matched to a gene; V was cut back by 7 bases and J by 8 bases. The V gene's germline CDR1 is SGHTA and CDR2 FQGTGA. This CDR3 region has 15 residues. The CDR3 DNA follows: TGTGCCAGCACCCCGACTAGCGGGAGATTGGATGAGCAGTTCTTC. Its protein is CASTPTSGRLDEQFF.

The chain recombines TRBV27 with TRBJ2-7; 9 positions match TRBD1. The V and J ends lost 3 bases and 3 bases, in that order; junction bases with no gene match: 6. CDR3 length: 15 residues. Germline V gene sequence: CDR1 MNHEY, CDR2 SMNVEV (reference sequence). DNA for the CDR3: TGTGCCAGCAGTTTGAGGACAGGGGAACTCTACGAGCAGTACTTC. Encoded protein: CASSLRTGELYEQYF.

V usage is TRBV6-5 and J usage is TRBJ1-2; TRBD1 matches 7 bases. Germline loops: CDR1 MNHEY, CDR2 SVGAGI. There are 15 residues in the CDR3. The junction had 12 bases not matched to a gene; V was cut back by 6 bases and J by 5 bases. The CDR3 sequence: CASSKGQIHGYGYTF. CDR3 sequence (DNA): TGTGCCAGCAGCAAGGGACAGATCCACGGATATGGCTACACCTTC.

This clone came up a few times. The rearrangement uses TRBV30 and TRBJ1-1; 10 nucleotides agree with TRBD1. The germline gives CDR1 GTSNPN, CDR2 SVGIG (reference sequence). CDR3 length: 12 residues. V shed 0 bases and J 10 bases; nucleotides not matched to a gene: 2. The CDR3 is CAWSVWTGGAFF. The CDR3 DNA reads as TGTGCCTGGAGTGTTTGGACAGGGGGAGCTTTCTTT.

This clone was picked up one time. V is TRBV7-7 and J is TRBJ2-1; possible D gene TRBD2, 6 bases. The V end lost 5 bases, the J end lost 9 bases, and 23 bases lay between the germline ends. CDR1 and CDR2 from the germline V gene are SSHAT and FNYEAQ (reference sequence). The CDR3 contains 16 residues. In DNA, the CDR3 is TGTGCCAGCAGCCCGCTCGGCAGGGAGCCGGAGGGTGAGCAGTTCTTC. This codes for CASSPLGREPEGEQFF.

The chain couples TRBV6-5 to TRBJ2-1; D remains unclear. The V gene lost 4 bases and the J gene lost 8 bases, with 15 bases spanning the gap. The CDR3 is 14 residues long. Looked up from germline, CDR1 is MNHEY and CDR2 is SVGAGI. The chain's CDR3 is CASSSSFTRDEQFF. In nucleotides, the CDR3 is TGTGCCAGCAGTTCATCCTTTACACGGGATGAGCAGTTCTTC.

This chain joins TRBV11-3 and TRBJ2-2, with 9 bases that match TRBD1. The germline V gene encodes CDR1 SGHNT and CDR2 YENEEA. The length of the CDR3 is 15 residues. Germline trimming cut 4 bases from V and 3 bases from J; bases unmatched to any gene: 3. The CDR3 bases are TGTGCCAGCAGCTCCCGGACAGGGGACACCGGGGAGCTGTTTTTT. This encodes CASSSRTGDTGELFF. The variable domain in full, with the rest retrieved from reference TRBV11-3 and TRBJ2-2, is EAGVVQSPRYKIIEKKQPVAFWCNPISGHNTLYWYLQNLGQGPELLIRYENEEAVDDSQLPKDRFSAERLKGVDSTLKIQPAELGDSAVYLCASSSRTGDTGELFFGEGSRLTVL.

V and J are TRBV28 and TRBJ2-7; 7 bases match TRBD1. The CDR3 is 13 residues long. The J segment lost 6 bases and the V segment lost 2 bases, leaving 4 bases of the junction unmatched. The V gene's germline CDR1 is MDHEN and CDR2 SYDVKM. The CDR3 coding sequence is TGTGCCAGCAGTTTAGGGACAGCCATCGAGCAGTACTTC. It encodes CASSLGTAIEQYF.

The V and J genes are TRBV2 and TRBJ1-5; D is possibly TRBD1 (5 bases). The CDR3 is 17 amino acids. The V and J ends lost 2 bases and 1 base respectively, with 15 bases between them. Germline CDR1 SNHLY, CDR2 FYNNEI. The CDR3 nucleotides read TGTGCCAGCAGTGAACTACAGGAAGTGAGGAGCAATCAGCCCCAGCATTTT. The encoded protein is CASSELQEVRSNQPQHF.

The chain employs TRBV6-1 and TRBJ1-2; TRBD1 matches 8 bases. The CDR3 has 18 amino acids. Germline CDR1 is MNHNS and CDR2 is SASEGT. Trimming took 2 bases from V and 2 from J; bases not matched to a gene: 13. The CDR3 sequence is CASSEKAGGQIVNYGYTF. The CDR3 DNA reads TGTGCCAGCAGTGAAAAGGCAGGGGGCCAAATCGTCAACTATGGCTACACCTTC.

The chain links TRBV28 to TRBJ2-1; D is perhaps TRBD2 (6 bases). This CDR3 spans 16 amino acids. Trimming removed 3 bases at V and 4 bases at J, with 16 bases between. Germline V gene data show CDR1 as MDHEN and CDR2 as SYDVKM. CDR3 sequence: CASSLRRGGPYNEQFF. In nucleotides, the CDR3 is TGTGCCAGCAGTTTGCGGCGGGGCGGACCTTACAATGAGCAGTTCTTC.

The chain is built from TRBV7-6 and TRBJ1-1, with no clear D. Germline CDR1 and CDR2: SGHVS and FNYEAQ. Trimming left V 5 bases short and J 0 bases short, with 13 bases between. There are 15 residues in the CDR3. CDR3 residues: CASSQELRMNTEAFF. DNA of the CDR3: TGTGCCAGCAGCCAGGAGCTAAGGATGAACACTGAAGCTTTCTTT.

This clone was picked up a small number of times. This rearrangement joins TRBV9 to TRBJ1-1; D not certain. CDR1 and CDR2 (germline): SGDLS, YYNGEE. This CDR3 has 15 amino acids. V lost 4 bases and J 3 bases, leaving 16 bases between the germline ends. CDR3 nucleotide sequence: TGTGCCAGCAGCCCTTTCTGGGAGGCGGACACTGAAGCTTTCTTT. As protein: CASSPFWEADTEAFF.

This chain's CDR3 is CASSRPKGSSSGRNEQFF. CDR3 coding DNA: TGCGCCAGCAGCCGACCCAAAGGTTCGTCTAGCGGGAGAAATGAGCAGTTCTTC. The rearrangement joins TRBV4-1 to TRBJ2-1, with 10 nucleotides matching TRBD2. There are 18 residues in the CDR3. The J segment lost 7 bases and the V segment lost 4 bases, leaving 16 bases of the junction unmatched. The germline CDR1 and CDR2 sequences are MGHRA and YSYEKL.

The genes are TRBV7-9 and TRBJ2-7, with D tentatively TRBD1 or TRBD2 (5 bases each). V was clipped by 0 bases and J by 3 bases, with 9 bases between them. Germline V gene data show CDR1 as SEHNR and CDR2 as FQNEAQ (reference sequence). This CDR3 comprises 14 residues. The chain's CDR3 is CASSLAGDGYEQYF. CDR3 sequence (DNA): TGTGCCAGCAGCTTAGCAGGGGACGGCTACGAGCAGTACTTC.

The chain uses TRBV7-8 and TRBJ2-5; D is perhaps TRBD1 or TRBD2 (5 bases each). CDR3 size: 15 residues. The germline V and J ends were trimmed by 1 base and 4 bases, with 13 bases remaining between them. In germline, CDR1 is SGHVS, CDR2 FQNEAQ. Here the CDR3 reads CASSLDIGTPETQYF. In DNA form, the CDR3 reads TGTGCCAGCAGCTTAGATATCGGGACCCCAGAGACCCAGTACTTC.

This clone was seen only a few times. This chain joins TRBV4-1 and TRBJ2-5, with 8 bases identical to TRBD2. The end of the DNA fits TRBJ2-7 better, so the J call may be wrong. Per germline, CDR1 MGHRA and CDR2 YSYEKL. The CDR3 runs 13 residues. Here the CDR3 reads CASSEGLGYEQYF. CDR3 sequence (DNA): TGCGCCAGCAGCGAGGGACTAGGGTACGAGCAGTACTTC.

This chain uses TRBV5-6 with TRBJ2-5; maybe TRBD1 (5 bases). The germline CDR1 and CDR2 sequences are SGHDT and YYEEEE. The germline V and J ends were trimmed by 3 bases and 9 bases, with 15 bases remaining between them. The CDR3 contains 13 residues. CDR3 amino acids: CASSWGDGRAQYF. The CDR3 nucleotides read TGTGCCAGCAGCTGGGGCGACGGTAGGGCCCAGTACTTC.

This clone was seen a few times. The rearrangement joins TRBV4-1 to TRBJ2-4; D gene ambiguous. Germline V gene sequence: CDR1 MGHRA, CDR2 YSYEKL. The V and J ends lost 0 bases and 0 bases respectively, with 3 bases between them. The CDR3 length is 14 residues. The CDR3 protein is CASSQERAKNIQYF. DNA for the CDR3: TGCGCCAGCAGCCAAGAGAGAGCCAAAAACATTCAGTACTTC.

This rearrangement joins TRBV7-9 to TRBJ1-1; D is undetermined. V shed 1 base and J shed 3 bases, with 9 bases lying between them. Germline V lookup: CDR1 SEHNR, CDR2 FQNEAQ (reference sequence). The CDR3 runs 14 residues. The CDR3, as DNA: TGTGCCAGCAGCTTAGTTCGGGAGTACACTGAAGCTTTCTTT. Translated, it gives CASSLVREYTEAFF.

In its sample, this clone was seen once. J is TRBJ2-7 and V is TRBV9, with 9 bases lining up with TRBD1. J gave up 5 bases and V 4 bases, and 7 bases lay outside the gene matches. Germline V CDR1 and CDR2: SGDLS, YYNGEE. The CDR3 has 14 residues. The CDR3 spells CASSPGQGLHEQYF. The CDR3 DNA sequence: TGTGCCAGCAGCCCTGGACAGGGGTTGCACGAGCAGTACTTC.

This clone appeared a single time. The chain recombines TRBV6-5 with TRBJ2-5; D is unresolved. The germline V gene has CDR1 MNHEY and CDR2 SVGAGI. This CDR3 comprises 15 residues. With 0 bases removed from V and 4 bases from J, the gap between germline ends came to 12 bases. The CDR3 is CASSYSSARGETQYF. CDR3 in DNA: TGTGCCAGCAGTTACTCCTCCGCGCGAGGAGAGACCCAGTACTTC.

The V call is TRBV14, the J call TRBJ2-7; D not resolved. This CDR3 region has 13 residues. The V gene's germline CDR1 is SGHDN and CDR2 FVKESK. V was pared by 1 base and J by 4 bases, with 8 bases between. Here the CDR3 DNA reads TGTGCCAGCAGCCAAGGCCCAGTGTACGAGCAGTACTTC. Its protein product is CASSQGPVYEQYF. Full variable domain (remainder filled in from reference TRBV14 and TRBJ2-7): EAGVTQFPSHSVIEKGQTVTLRCDPISGHDNLYWYRRVMGKEIKFLLHFVKESKQDESGMPNNRFLAERTGGTYSTLKVQPAELEDSGVYFCASSQGPVYEQYFGPGTRLTVT.

This clone was counted at least ten times. The chain combines TRBV5-1 with TRBJ2-3, with 8 positions matching TRBD2. After removal of 0 bases from V and 5 bases from J, the junction contained 5 bases not matched to a gene. Germline V lookup: CDR1 SGHRS, CDR2 YFSETQ. The CDR3 has 15 residues. CDR3 sequence (DNA): TGCGCCAGCAGCTTGGTTGGGACTAGAGGAGATACGCAGTATTTT. The encoded protein is CASSLVGTRGDTQYF.

This chain connects TRBV30 to TRBJ2-6, with D uncertain. This CDR3 spans 15 amino acids. CDR1 and CDR2 from the germline V gene are GTSNPN and SVGIG (reference sequence). With 0 bases removed from V and 3 bases from J, the gap between germline ends came to 9 bases. The CDR3 spells CAWSVNLLGANVLTF. CDR3 bases: TGTGCCTGGAGTGTAAATCTGCTTGGGGCCAACGTCCTGACTTTC.

The count of this clone is one. The chain uses TRBV28 and TRBJ2-1, with D possibly matching TRBD2 (5 bases). V gave up 3 bases and J gave up 0 bases, with 9 bases separating them. The CDR3 covers 15 residues. The germline V gene has CDR1 MDHEN and CDR2 SYDVKM. DNA for the CDR3: TGTGCCAGCAGTTTGGACTCGAGCTCCTACAATGAGCAGTTCTTC. This sequence encodes CASSLDSSSYNEQFF.

The rearrangement uses TRBV10-3 and TRBJ2-1; 7 nucleotides match TRBD2. Germline-derived CDR1 and CDR2 are ENHRY and SYGVKD. V trimming: 11 bases; J trimming: 4 bases; junction bases outside the gene matches: 8. This CDR3 is 13 amino acids long. CDR3 DNA sequence: TGTGCCGCCTGGGGGGAGGGGTACAATGAGCAGTTCTTC. Translated: CAAWGEGYNEQFF.

This clone was seen a few times. V is TRBV19 and J is TRBJ2-1; TRBD2 agrees at 12 bases. With 10 bases clipped from V and 9 bases from J, the junction kept 10 bases outside the gene matches. The CDR3 contains 14 residues. The germline CDR1 and CDR2 sequences are LNHDA and SQIVND (reference sequence). CDR3 sequence: CATGGLAGPSEQFF. The CDR3 DNA reads as TGTGCCACCGGAGGACTAGCGGGGCCCAGTGAGCAGTTCTTC.

CDR3 residues: CASSWVLRGRDTQYF. The CDR3 DNA reads TGTGCCAGCAGTTGGGTCCTGCGGGGGCGGGATACGCAGTATTTT. The chain carries TRBV28 and TRBJ2-3; D is possibly TRBD2 (7 bases). CDR1 and CDR2 from the germline V gene are MDHEN and SYDVKM. This CDR3 has 15 amino acids. Trimming left V 4 bases short and J 6 bases short, with 17 bases between.

A single count supports this clone. The chain couples TRBV5-1 to TRBJ2-7; possible D gene TRBD2, 6 bases. Trimming removed 2 bases from V and 0 bases from J, with 12 bases in between. The CDR3 sequence is 15 residues long. The germline V gene encodes CDR1 SGHRS and CDR2 YFSETQ. The DNA for the CDR3 is TGCGCCAGCAGCTTCAGATCGACTAGCTCCTACGAGCAGTACTTC. It codes for CASSFRSTSSYEQYF.